This T cell receptor beta chain originates from a study of identical twins. The germline V gene encodes CDR1 KGHDR and CDR2 SFDVKD. The length of the CDR3 is 13 residues. V dropped 9 bases and J dropped 6 bases, with 14 bases sitting between them. No donor was unhealthy or non-Caucasian. A single record per CDR3 protein comes from TCRdb applying MiXCR to the 5' RACE reads. The data show about 150,000 distinct CDR3 sequences, 3% to 4% seen once. This clonotype was seen ten or more times. Its antigen is not identified. Findings and limits, study-wide: Out-of-frame alpha sequences common to twins exhibited an excess of low generation probability. The study reached conclusions through statistical analysis that was cross-sectional, not following the same donors.

This clonotype originated in a young man in good health. The chain couples TRBV24-1 to TRBJ2-1; either TRBD1 or TRBD2 may supply D (5 bases each). Material: memory T cells sorted from blood. Here the CDR3 DNA reads TGTGCCACCGGGGGATTAGGGGTCAATGAGCAGTTCTTC. Amino acids: CATGGLGVNEQFF.